This TCR beta chain was identified during a study of cytomegalovirus exposure and HLA in healthy donors. This clone turned up a few times. Its antigen is undetermined. Overall study results and limits: It was reported in a later analysis that an Asian-associated ancestry cluster showed fewer N-insertions than the approximately 670-donor mean.

This PCR relied on a set of 60 Vbeta primers and 13 Jbeta primers. The method was immunoSEQ multiplex PCR; TCRdb's version includes in-frame clones alone and lacks a portion of them. The sample yields roughly 200,000 clones, around 79% seen once. Between the trimmed V and J ends, which lost 2 bases and 0 bases, there was a span of 5 bases. The CDR3 loop spans 15 amino acids. Looked up from germline, CDR1 is MNHEY and CDR2 is SMNVEV (reference sequence). The specimen was PBMCs. The V and J genes are TRBV27 and TRBJ2-6; D remains ambiguous. The clonotype comes from a middle-aged woman in good health and CMV-seronegative. The CDR3 DNA follows: TGTGCCAGCAGTTTAGAGTACTCTGGGGCCAACGTCCTGACTTTC. Translated: CASSLEYSGANVLTF.